The 9 T cell receptor beta chains in this list originate from one sample, sequenced in a study of metastatic and nonmetastatic thyroid tumors. TCRdb re-called the PCR reads via MiXCR. This sample has roughly 81,000 clones, with around 9.2% found just once. Among the patients, none had received any treatment before thyroid surgery. Sequencing input: blood. Receptors originate from a female donor with papillary thyroid cancer or a benign thyroid nodule (not recorded which). Some clones in this sample may be carry-over from other donors' samples.

This clone has ten or more counts. The CDR3 loop reads CASSFGTGGIGYTF. In DNA form, the CDR3 reads TGTGCCAGCAGTTTCGGGACAGGGGGTATTGGCTACACCTTC. The chain links TRBV12-3 or TRBV12-4 to TRBJ1-2; TRBD1 aligns across 11 bases. J was trimmed by 7 bases and V by 3 bases; bases with no gene match: 4. The CDR3 spans 14 residues.

This clone was detected a few times. In nucleotides, the CDR3 is TGCGCCAGCAGCCAGACTAGCATGGAAGAGACCCAGTACTTC. Encoded protein: CASSQTSMEETQYF. This rearrangement joins TRBV5-1 to TRBJ2-5; 7 bases agree with TRBD2. Germline CDR1 SGHRS, CDR2 YFSETQ. The CDR3 has 14 amino acids. After removal of 4 bases from V and 3 bases from J, the junction contained 6 bases not matched to a gene.

The table lists this clone with many counts. The CDR3 DNA is TGTGCCAGCAGCCAACCGACGGGGGCGGCTGAAGCTTTCTTT. Encoded protein: CASSQPTGAAEAFF. V gene TRBV4-2 combines with J gene TRBJ1-1, with D perhaps TRBD1 (6 bases). CDR1 is LGHNA, CDR2 YNFKEQ, per germline. This CDR3 is built from 14 residues. Trimming shortened V by 2 bases and J by 6 bases, and 13 bases separated the two germline ends.

This clone was seen only a few times. The rearrangement uses TRBV30 and TRBJ1-2, with 7 positions matching TRBD1. The CDR3 extends over 15 amino acids. V lost 2 bases, J lost 3 bases, and 9 bases stayed unmatched. Germline loops: CDR1 GTSNPN, CDR2 SVGIG (reference sequence). The CDR3, as DNA: TGTGCCTGGAGTTTTTTTGGCAGGGGGGACTATGGCTACACCTTC. The encoded protein is CAWSFFGRGDYGYTF.

This clone was found many times. This chain links TRBV30 with TRBJ2-3, with D tentatively TRBD1 or TRBD2 (5 bases each). The CDR3 is 12 amino acids. Germline lookup yields CDR1 GTSNPN and CDR2 SVGIG (reference sequence). Trimming pared 0 bases from V and 6 bases from J, leaving 7 bases between. In DNA form, the CDR3 reads TGTGCCTGGAGTGTCGGGACCGATACGCAGTATTTT. Amino acid sequence: CAWSVGTDTQYF.

This clone was found a few times. The rearrangement uses TRBV2 and TRBJ1-2; D not resolved. The CDR3 is made up of 14 amino acids. Deletions cut 3 bases from V and 11 bases from J, with 19 bases between. Germline V gene sequence: CDR1 SNHLY, CDR2 FYNNEI. This chain's CDR3 is CASSDSQPNYCYTF. CDR3 nucleotide sequence: TGTGCCAGCAGTGACAGTCAGCCCAACTATTGTTACACCTTC.

This clone was counted at least ten times. This chain uses TRBV3-1 with TRBJ1-6; D call uncertain. Looked up from germline, CDR1 is LGHDT and CDR2 is YNNKEL (reference sequence). V was shortened by 7 bases and J by 12 bases, with 13 bases between the two germline ends. CDR3 length: 12 amino acids. In nucleotides, the CDR3 is TGTGCCAGCACCATACTAGGCGGACCCCTCCACTTT. As protein: CASTILGGPLHF. The full variable domain, rest sourced from reference TRBV3-1 and TRBJ1-6, is DTAVSQTPKYLVTQMGNDKSIKCEQNLGHDTMYWYKQDSKKFLKIMFSYNNKELIINETVPNRFSPKSPDKAHLNLHINSLELGDSAVYFCASTILGGPLHFGNGTRLTVT.

This clone has a handful of counts. Since a much larger clone is just one base distant, this may be a read error. Other nucleotide sequences from this sample produce the same CDR3. CDR3 region: CSVGVAGGQETQYF. The DNA for the CDR3 is TGCAGCGTTGGAGTAGCGGGGGGCCAAGAGACCCAATACTTC. The chain has TRBV29-1 and TRBJ2-5; 10 nucleotides align to TRBD2. In germline, CDR1 is SQVTM, CDR2 ANQGSEA. This CDR3 is 14 amino acids long.

This clone was observed at least ten times. This chain links TRBV6-5 with TRBJ1-5; no clear D. Trimming stripped 0 bases from V and 2 bases from J, with 17 bases between. This CDR3 is 18 amino acids long. Germline V gene data show CDR1 as MNHEY and CDR2 as SVGAGI. CDR3 DNA: TGTGCCAGCAGTTACTCTTTCCCACTCGCGGGTGGCAATCAGCCCCAGCATTTT. Its translation: CASSYSFPLAGGNQPQHF.